These 29 T cell receptor beta chains were sequenced from one sample in a study of a mutant IDH1 vaccine in newly diagnosed glioma. Time point reported: week 11, during vaccination. Vaccination used 300 ug of mutant IDH1 20-mer peptide per dose, with topical imiquimod. These receptors have no known antigen. Sequencing was performed with immunoSEQ multiplex PCR; in TCRdb, only in-frame clones are kept and a portion is missing. This sample has 110,000 or so clones; roughly 88% occur once, and the top ten carry 0.5% to 0.65%. Sequencing was performed on PBMCs, taken from a glioma patient whose treatment included an IDH1 peptide vaccine. The receptor source for this set is a woman between 50 and 59 years old with glioma.

Of note for this clone: The same CDR3 is also encoded by other DNA sequences in this sample. The chain couples TRBV15 to TRBJ1-4; tentative D call: TRBD1 (5 bases). Between the trimmed V and J ends, which lost 0 bases and 3 bases, there was a span of 11 bases. In germline, CDR1 is LNHNV, CDR2 YYDKDF (reference sequence). This CDR3 region has 16 residues. The CDR3 coding sequence is TGTGCCACCAGCAGAGATGGGGGAGCGGCTAATGAAAAACTGTTTTTT. Amino acids: CATSRDGGAANEKLFF.

This rearrangement joins TRBV5-6 to TRBJ2-1; 7 bases match TRBD1. The V gene end was trimmed by 3 bases and the J gene end by 6 bases; junction bases not matched to a gene: 3. This CDR3 is built from 13 residues. Germline V gene data show CDR1 as SGHDT and CDR2 as YYEEEE. The CDR3 nucleotides read TGTGCCAGCAGCTCCGGGACAGTCAATGAGCAGTTCTTC. It encodes CASSSGTVNEQFF.

The chain joins TRBV5-1 to TRBJ2-7; 11 bases are shared with TRBD2. The CDR3 covers 14 residues. Germline CDR1 reads SGHRS; CDR2 reads YFSETQ. With 4 bases clipped from V and 5 bases from J, the junction kept 5 bases outside the gene matches. CDR3 in DNA: TGCGCCAGCAGCCCGGGACTAGCGGCCCACGAGCAGTACTTC. Amino acids: CASSPGLAAHEQYF.

The chain couples TRBV5-1 to TRBJ2-2; TRBD2 aligns across 12 bases. Germline trimming cut 3 bases from V and 2 bases from J; bases unmatched to any gene: 5. The CDR3 loop spans 17 amino acids. Germline V CDR1 and CDR2: SGHRS, YFSETQ. The CDR3 bases are TGCGCCAGCAGCTCCGGACTAGCGGGACCTAACACCGGGGAGCTGTTTTTT. Translating it yields CASSSGLAGPNTGELFF.

This clone was picked up one time. The rearrangement uses TRBV30 and TRBJ1-6, with 8 positions matching TRBD1. The CDR3 is made up of 15 amino acids. V lost 0 bases to trimming and J lost 6 bases; unmatched junction nucleotides: 4. CDR1 GTSNPN and CDR2 SVGIG come from the germline V gene (reference sequence). CDR3 amino acids: CAWSVRGQGNSPLHF. The CDR3 DNA is TGTGCCTGGAGTGTCAGGGGGCAAGGTAATTCACCCCTCCACTTT.

V is TRBV4-2 and J is TRBJ1-5; D ambiguous. This CDR3 contains 18 residues. Trimming removed 2 bases at V and 0 bases at J, with 17 bases between. Germline loops: CDR1 LGHNA, CDR2 YNFKEQ. This chain's CDR3 is CASSQYGPSVNSNQPQHF. CDR3 DNA sequence: TGTGCCAGCAGCCAATACGGACCAAGCGTAAATAGCAATCAGCCCCAGCATTTT.

This chain joins TRBV4-2 and TRBJ1-1; 9 nucleotides agree with TRBD1. With V trimmed by 1 base and J by 0 bases, 3 bases remained unmatched. CDR1 is LGHNA and CDR2 is YNFKEQ in the germline V gene. This CDR3 has 16 amino acids. CDR3 bases: TGTGCCAGCAGCCAAGGGGGGACAGGGTTGAACACTGAAGCTTTCTTT. Translation: CASSQGGTGLNTEAFF.

The chain combines TRBV6-5 with TRBJ1-1, with D unresolved. V lost 7 bases and J lost 1, with 13 bases in between. This CDR3 region has 14 residues. Germline CDR1 and CDR2: MNHEY and SVGAGI. CDR3 DNA sequence: TGTGCCAGCACCCGGAAGGGAGGGAACACTGAAGCTTTCTTT. Protein product: CASTRKGGNTEAFF.

V usage is TRBV7-2 and J usage is TRBJ2-5; the match to TRBD2 covers 10 bases. CDR3 length: 18 residues. V lost 1 base, J lost 5 bases, and 13 bases stayed unmatched. Germline lookup yields CDR1 SGHTA and CDR2 FQGNSA. The CDR3 DNA follows: TGTGCCAGCAGCTTAGGGGTATGGAGGACTAGCGGTAGGGAGACCCAGTACTTC. Translated, it gives CASSLGVWRTSGRETQYF. Full variable domain (outside the CDR3, taken from reference TRBV7-2 and TRBJ2-5): GAGVSQSPSNKVTEKGKDVELRCDPISGHTALYWYRQSLGQGLEFLIYFQGNSAPDKSGLPSDRFSAERTGGSVSTLTIQRTQQEDSAVYLCASSLGVWRTSGRETQYFGPGTRLLVL.

The chain combines TRBV19 with TRBJ1-4, with 9 bases aligning to TRBD1. The CDR3 covers 15 residues. Germline V lookup: CDR1 LNHDA, CDR2 SQIVND (reference sequence). Germline trimming cut 0 bases from V and 11 bases from J; bases unmatched to any gene: 7. The CDR3 sequence: CASSIDPGQGGKLFF. CDR3 DNA sequence: TGTGCCAGTAGTATAGATCCGGGACAGGGAGGCAAACTGTTTTTT.

V usage is TRBV10-2 and J usage is TRBJ2-1, with 9 bases aligning to TRBD2. Germline lookup yields CDR1 WSHSY and CDR2 SAAADI. CDR3 length: 15 residues. Germline trimming cut 6 bases from V and 6 bases from J; bases unmatched to any gene: 9. The CDR3, as DNA: TGCGCCAGCAGGACCCTCGAACTAGCGGGCAATGAGCAGTTCTTC. Encoded protein: CASRTLELAGNEQFF.

The chain employs TRBV7-6 and TRBJ2-3; 10 bases are a match to TRBD2. From germline, CDR1 is SGHVS and CDR2 FNYEAQ. There are 18 residues in the CDR3. Germline trimming cut 1 base from V and 0 bases from J; bases unmatched to any gene: 7. Here the CDR3 reads CASSLGAGGILSTDTQYF. DNA for the CDR3: TGTGCCAGCAGCTTAGGAGCGGGAGGGATTCTTAGCACAGATACGCAGTATTTT.

The CDR3 loop is CASRLHRELGETQYF. As DNA, the CDR3 is TGTGCCAGCAGACTTCACAGGGAGTTGGGGGAGACCCAGTACTTC. The chain is built from TRBV27 and TRBJ2-5; tentative D call: TRBD1 (6 bases). CDR3 size: 15 residues. The V gene's germline CDR1 is MNHEY and CDR2 SMNVEV (reference sequence). With 6 bases removed from V and 5 bases from J, the gap between germline ends came to 19 bases.

V gene TRBV9 combines with J gene TRBJ1-5, with a tentative D call TRBD1 (5 bases). Looked up from germline, CDR1 is SGDLS and CDR2 is YYNGEE. V gave up 0 bases and J gave up 1 base, with 8 bases separating them. CDR3 size: 15 residues. The CDR3 bases are TGTGCCAGCAGCGTAGAAGGGACCAGCAATCAGCCCCAGCATTTT. Translated, it gives CASSVEGTSNQPQHF.

This chain links TRBV11-2 with TRBJ1-1; D is unclear. This CDR3 spans 13 amino acids. Germline V gene lookup returns CDR1 SGHAT and CDR2 FQNNGV. The ends were cut back, 3 bases at V and 0 bases at J, with 5 bases in the middle. DNA of the CDR3: TGTGCCAGCAGCTTGCGTATGAACACTGAAGCTTTCTTT. It is translated as CASSLRMNTEAFF.

V and J are TRBV10-1 and TRBJ1-1; D might be TRBD1 (6 bases). V lost 4 bases and J 0 bases, leaving 12 bases between the germline ends. CDR3 size: 15 residues. Germline assignment: CDR1 WNHNN and CDR2 SYGVQD (reference sequence). The CDR3 region has the DNA TGCGCCAGCAGTGCTTCGACAGGTATGAACACTGAAGCTTTCTTT. Amino acid sequence: CASSASTGMNTEAFF.

The chain combines TRBV6-1 with TRBJ2-7; D ambiguous. Germline V lookup: CDR1 MNHNS, CDR2 SASEGT. CDR3 size: 16 residues. Deletions cut 1 base from V and 2 bases from J, with 15 bases between. CDR3 nucleotide sequence: TGTGCCAGCAGTGAAGATGCCGGGTGGATCCCCTACGAGCAGTACTTC. This sequence encodes CASSEDAGWIPYEQYF.

This chain links TRBV29-1 with TRBJ1-2, with D possibly matching TRBD1 (5 bases). Germline V gene sequence: CDR1 SQVTM, CDR2 ANQGSEA. Deletions cut 1 base from V and 8 bases from J, with 17 bases between. The CDR3 consists of 14 residues. The CDR3 DNA sequence: TGCAGCGTTGAAGGTGGAAGCAGGGTGGGGGGCTACACCTTC. Translated: CSVEGGSRVGGYTF.

The table lists this clone with a count of one. The rearrangement joins TRBV11-1 to TRBJ2-7; possible D gene TRBD2, 6 bases. CDR1 and CDR2 from the germline V gene are SGHAT and FQDESV (reference sequence). The CDR3 totals 14 residues. Deletions cut 3 bases from V and 7 bases from J, with 16 bases between. The CDR3 DNA reads as TGTGCCAGCAGCTTTAATTTAGGGGACTCTGAGCAGTACTTC. This codes for CASSFNLGDSEQYF. Full variable domain (missing parts from reference TRBV11-1 and TRBJ2-7): EAEVAQSPRYKITEKSQAVAFWCDPISGHATLYWYRQILGQGPELLVQFQDESVVDDSQLPKDRFSAERLKGVDSTLKIQPAELGDSAMYLCASSFNLGDSEQYFGPGTRLTVT.

This sequence joins TRBV6-5 and TRBJ2-7; TRBD2 is a possible D gene (6 bases). Germline V gene lookup returns CDR1 MNHEY and CDR2 SVGAGI. CDR3 size: 14 residues. Trimming took off 5 bases at V and 3 bases at J, with 14 bases between the two ends. The CDR3 DNA sequence: TGTGCCAGCAGTAGGGACTGGACTAACTACGAGCAGTACTTC. This gives the protein CASSRDWTNYEQYF.

This clone came up many times. The V call is TRBV13, the J call TRBJ1-2; D is undetermined. The CDR3 totals 13 residues. Trimming cost V 2 bases and J 6 bases, with 10 bases left between them. CDR1 PRHDT and CDR2 FYEKMQ come from the germline V gene (reference sequence). CDR3 nucleotides: TGTGCCAGCAGCTTAATGGGGAGTGATGGCTACACCTTC. Translation gives CASSLMGSDGYTF.

Comments on this clone: The same CDR3 can be traced to other DNA sequences in this sample. The chain combines TRBV9 with TRBJ1-5; perhaps TRBD1 as D (5 bases). V was shortened by 3 bases and J by 4 bases, with 11 bases between the two germline ends. This CDR3 comprises 14 residues. CDR1 is SGDLS, CDR2 YYNGEE, per germline. CDR3 in DNA: TGTGCCAGCAGCGCCGGTGGGGGTAATCAGCCCCAGCATTTT. Encoded protein: CASSAGGGNQPQHF.

The CDR3 region has the DNA TGTGCCAGCTCACTTCCCGGGCAGGGGGCGAATCAGCCCCAGCATTTT. Its translation is CASSLPGQGANQPQHF. The V and J genes are TRBV18 and TRBJ1-5, with 8 bases fitting TRBD1. This CDR3 has 16 amino acids. Germline V gene sequence: CDR1 KGHSH, CDR2 LQKENI. V dropped 4 bases and J dropped 4; count of bases not matched to a gene: 9.

This chain uses TRBV28 with TRBJ2-7; either TRBD1 or TRBD2 may supply D (5 bases each). The CDR3 covers 16 residues. Germline CDR1 reads MDHEN; CDR2 reads SYDVKM. V was pared by 0 bases and J by 2 bases, with 14 bases between. Written as DNA, the CDR3 is TGTGCCAGCAGTTTATGGGGGGTCAGGCCGACCTACGAGCAGTACTTC. This translates into CASSLWGVRPTYEQYF.

The chain carries TRBV19 and TRBJ2-5; 9 bases line up with TRBD1. The germline CDR1 and CDR2 sequences are LNHDA and SQIVND (reference sequence). The trim removed 3 bases at V and 5 bases at J, leaving 10 bases unmatched. This CDR3 contains 16 residues. CDR3: CASSIENRGRGETQYF. The CDR3 nucleotides are TGTGCCAGTAGTATCGAAAACAGGGGGCGAGGGGAGACCCAGTACTTC.

Comments on this clone: Other DNA sequences in this sample translate to the same CDR3. This chain connects TRBV19 to TRBJ2-6; D ambiguous. This CDR3 comprises 14 residues. Germline CDR1 and CDR2: LNHDA and SQIVND (reference sequence). V was shortened by 3 bases and J by 0 bases, with 3 bases between the two germline ends. This CDR3 reads CASSMISGANVLTF. DNA for the CDR3: TGTGCCAGTAGTATGATCTCTGGGGCCAACGTCCTGACTTTC.

This clone turned up a few times. The V call is TRBV27, the J call TRBJ2-1, with D uncertain. Germline-derived CDR1 and CDR2 are MNHEY and SMNVEV (reference sequence). The V and J ends lost 0 bases and 7 bases respectively, with 13 bases between them. The CDR3 has 15 amino acids. DNA of the CDR3: TGTGCCAGCAGTTTATCTGGCAGCCTCAGGAATGAGCAGTTCTTC. Protein product: CASSLSGSLRNEQFF.

The chain is built from TRBV6-5 and TRBJ2-3; D might be TRBD2 (5 bases). This CDR3 comprises 15 residues. The ends were cut back, 3 bases at V and 3 bases at J, with 13 bases in the middle. The germline CDR1 and CDR2 sequences are MNHEY and SVGAGI. The CDR3 sequence: CASSYDYLSTDTQYF. The CDR3 nucleotides are TGTGCCAGCAGTTATGACTACCTTAGTACAGATACGCAGTATTTT.

The chain links TRBV4-1 to TRBJ2-7; the D gene is possibly TRBD2 (6 bases). V lost 1 base to trimming and J lost 3 bases, with 16 bases between them. Germline CDR1 and CDR2: MGHRA and YSYEKL. This CDR3 spans 16 amino acids. The CDR3 is CASSQVAGTGDYEQYF. In DNA form, the CDR3 reads TGCGCCAGCAGCCAAGTGGCCGGGACTGGAGACTACGAGCAGTACTTC.